This TCR beta chain was profiled in a study of regulatory T cells in long-lasting Graves disease. Researchers made TCR beta libraries by using iRepertoire HTBI primers and running Arm-PCR on CDR3 regions. TCRdb re-derived calls from the multiplex PCR reads in MiXCR, one entry per CDR3 protein. The sample has roughly 500,000 distinct CDR3 sequences; roughly 21% are singletons. Germline loops: CDR1 SGHTA, CDR2 FQGNSA. V gave up 3 bases and J gave up 0 bases; unmatched junction bases: 11. This CDR3 contains 17 residues. Time point described: persistent/refractory GD, antithyroid drugs over 5 years with positive TRAb. RNA from PBMCs was the source of the TCR library. Whole-study results and caveats: Persistent disease showed a preference for TRBV28, TRBJ1-2 and TRBJ2-5.

This clonotype was observed at least ten times. The antigen is not known. The origin of this receptor is a female donor with Graves disease. This chain connects TRBV7-2 to TRBJ2-7, with 7 nucleotides matching TRBD2. The starting material was peripheral blood mononuclear cells (PBMCs), obtained when the disease was refractory, from a patient treated with antithyroid drugs. CDR3 sequence reads: CASSFQPGTMSSYEQYF. The DNA of the CDR3 is TGTGCCAGCAGCTTCCAACCCGGGACTATGAGCTCCTACGAGCAGTACTTC.